Below, 24 T cell receptor beta chains from the same sample are listed, as sequenced in a study of CD8 T cells in acute hepatitis C reinfection. Findings and caveats of the study: Overrepresentation in the naive pool did not explain the preferential TRBV04 and TRBV06 usage seen in all groups.

Noted time point: acute HCV infection, within 168 days of estimated infection date. No in vitro expansion preceded sequencing of these hepatitis C virus-specific cells, which were studied ex vivo. Produced via immunoSEQ multiplex PCR; TCRdb's table is partial and in-frame only. The table lists some 1,400 clones, nearly 50% of them singletons, with approximately 8% in the top ten. Sequencing used HCV NS3-1073 tetramer-sorted CD8+ T cells from PBMCs, obtained during acute infection. These TCRs come from a woman aged 18 to 35 with chronic hepatitis C.

This clone was detected only a few times. V is TRBV4-3 and J is TRBJ2-3, with 11 nucleotides matching TRBD2. Germline assignment: CDR1 LGHNA and CDR2 YSLEER. The CDR3 is made up of 17 amino acids. Germline trimming cut 0 bases from V and 5 bases from J; bases unmatched to any gene: 7. The CDR3 region is CASSQELAGGGGDTQYF. The CDR3 DNA sequence: TGCGCCAGCAGCCAAGAGTTAGCGGGGGGGGGAGGAGATACGCAGTATTTT.

A word on this clone: Other DNA sequences in this specimen translate into the identical CDR3. This chain connects TRBV4-2 to TRBJ2-7, with 10 bases fitting TRBD1. This CDR3 contains 16 residues. The germline gives CDR1 LGHNA, CDR2 YNFKEQ. Trimming at V came to 0 bases and at J to 2 bases, leaving 4 bases not matched to a gene. CDR3 sequence (DNA): TGTGCCAGCAGCCAAGAGGGGACAGGGGCCCCCTACGAGCAGTACTTC. Amino acid sequence: CASSQEGTGAPYEQYF.

With respect to this clone: The sample holds other DNA sequences that translate to the same CDR3. The chain uses TRBV6-5 and TRBJ1-2; a weak D match, TRBD1 (5 bases). Germline-derived CDR1 and CDR2 are MNHEY and SVGAGI. The CDR3 extends over 13 amino acids. V was shortened by 5 bases and J by 5 bases, with 12 bases between the two germline ends. The DNA for the CDR3 is TGTGCCAGCAGTGAAGGCCAGGGTTATGGCTACACCTTC. Protein sequence: CASSEGQGYGYTF.

V is TRBV5-6 and J is TRBJ1-2; no reliable D call. The CDR3 covers 18 residues. Trimming cost V 2 bases and J 3 bases, with 23 bases left between them. From germline, CDR1 is SGHDT and CDR2 YYEEEE. The CDR3 sequence is CASSLILYVGVSDYGYTF. The CDR3 nucleotides read TGTGCCAGCAGCTTAATCTTATACGTTGGGGTAAGTGACTATGGCTACACCTTC.

As to this clone: The sample contains more than one DNA sequence encoding this CDR3. V usage is TRBV11-2 and J usage is TRBJ2-5, with 9 bases aligning to TRBD2. V lost 0 bases to trimming and J lost 4 bases; unmatched junction nucleotides: 9. This CDR3 region has 17 residues. Germline CDR1 and CDR2: SGHAT and FQNNGV. The CDR3, as DNA: TGTGCCAGCAGCTTAGAGGTAGCAGCGGGGGGCGGAGAGACCCAGTACTTC. It is translated as CASSLEVAAGGGETQYF.

In its sample, this clone was seen a few times. The chain employs TRBV6-6 and TRBJ2-5, with 9 bases lining up with TRBD2. Germline V lookup: CDR1 MNHNY, CDR2 SVGAGI (reference sequence). The CDR3 is 16 amino acids. V was pared by 5 bases and J by 5 bases, with 12 bases of the junction left unmatched. The CDR3 DNA is TGTGCCAGCAGTACCGACCGAGCGGGGGGAGGGGAGACCCAGTACTTC. Translation: CASSTDRAGGGETQYF.

By sample fraction, this clone is large. This rearrangement joins TRBV6-4 to TRBJ2-7, with 10 bases aligning to TRBD2. From germline, CDR1 is MRHNA and CDR2 SNTAGT. With 5 bases clipped from V and 1 base from J, the junction kept 8 bases outside the gene matches. This CDR3 contains 16 residues. CDR3 nucleotide sequence: TGTGCCAGCAGTCCCGCGGGAGCGGGGGGGTCCTACGAGCAGTACTTC. Residues: CASSPAGAGGSYEQYF.

The chain carries TRBV5-6 and TRBJ1-5; D call uncertain. The CDR3 has 13 residues. The V and J ends lost 4 bases and 10 bases respectively, with 15 bases between them. Germline CDR1 is SGHDT and CDR2 is YYEEEE. The CDR3 loop reads CASSQEEGSPQHF. The CDR3 nucleotides read TGTGCCAGCAGCCAAGAAGAGGGAAGTCCCCAGCATTTT.

On this clone itself: A clone one base away is much larger, so this may be a read error. Other DNA sequences in this specimen translate into the identical CDR3. The rearrangement uses TRBV4-3 and TRBJ2-2; TRBD2 agrees at 11 bases. Losses at the gene ends were 0 bases for V and 0 bases for J; bases not matched to a gene: 3. The germline CDR1 and CDR2 sequences are LGHNA and YSLEER. This CDR3 is 18 amino acids long. This CDR3 reads CASSQEPSGGSNTGELFF. The CDR3 nucleotides read TGCGCCAGCAGCCAAGAACCTAGCGGGGGGTCGAACACCGGGGAGCTGTTTTTT.

This clone was counted only a few times. The rearrangement links TRBV4-2 to TRBJ2-1; either TRBD1 or TRBD2 may fit D (6 bases each). CDR1 is LGHNA and CDR2 is YNFKEQ in the germline V gene. The CDR3 has 14 amino acids. V was clipped by 2 bases and J by 7 bases, with 12 bases between them. CDR3 protein: CASSQPGAWNEQFF. The CDR3 DNA is TGTGCCAGCAGCCAACCGGGGGCCTGGAATGAGCAGTTCTTC.

This clone has a handful of counts. The genes are TRBV15 and TRBJ1-5; the D is unclear. The CDR3 totals 17 residues. Trimming stripped 0 bases from V and 4 bases from J, with 16 bases between. CDR1 LNHNV and CDR2 YYDKDF come from the germline V gene (reference sequence). CDR3 sequence: CATSRDLVRGMNQPQHF. The CDR3 DNA follows: TGTGCCACCAGCAGAGATTTGGTCCGGGGAATGAATCAGCCCCAGCATTTT.

The chain links TRBV4-2 to TRBJ2-7; D is possibly TRBD2 (6 bases). V was clipped by 0 bases and J by 0 bases, with 12 bases between them. This CDR3 spans 16 amino acids. The germline gives CDR1 LGHNA, CDR2 YNFKEQ. CDR3 loop: CASSQESSGASYEQYF. Here the CDR3 DNA reads TGTGCCAGCAGCCAAGAGAGTAGCGGTGCCTCCTACGAGCAGTACTTC.

This clone was found a few times. The DNA of the CDR3 is TGTGCCAGCAGCCAGACTAGCGGGGCCGACAATGAGCAGTTCTTC. It specifies CASSQTSGADNEQFF. This chain connects TRBV7-6 to TRBJ2-1; TRBD2 matches 11 bases. Germline V CDR1 and CDR2: SGHVS, FNYEAQ. This CDR3 is 15 amino acids long. The J segment lost 5 bases and the V segment lost 5 bases, leaving 5 bases of the junction unmatched.

Judged by abundance, this clone is medium-sized (0.01 to 0.1%). The chain couples TRBV4-2 to TRBJ2-2; 7 nucleotides match TRBD1. CDR1 LGHNA and CDR2 YNFKEQ come from the germline V gene. V was pared by 0 bases and J by 7 bases, with 5 bases of the junction left unmatched. The CDR3 covers 15 residues. The CDR3 protein is CASSQEQGFNGELFF. The CDR3 DNA is TGTGCCAGCAGCCAAGAACAGGGGTTTAACGGGGAGCTGTTTTTT.

This chain joins TRBV11-2 and TRBJ2-3, with 11 bases identical to TRBD2. CDR1 and CDR2 from the germline V gene are SGHAT and FQNNGV. The CDR3 totals 17 residues. Trimming took 3 bases from V and 5 from J; bases not matched to a gene: 10. CDR3 in DNA: TGTGCCAGCAGCTTCGAAATTACTAGCGGGGGCGGAGATACGCAGTATTTT. It encodes CASSFEITSGGGDTQYF. Supplemented by reference TRBV11-2 and TRBJ2-3, the full variable domain reads EAGVAQSPRYKIIEKRQSVAFWCNPISGHATLYWYQQILGQGPKLLIQFQNNGVVDDSQLPKDRFSAERLKGVDSTLKIQPAKLEDSAVYLCASSFEITSGGGDTQYFGPGTRLTVL.

This clone rates as large (0.1 to 1%). This rearrangement joins TRBV2 to TRBJ2-1; D might be TRBD1 or TRBD2, each matching 5 bases. Germline V CDR1 and CDR2: SNHLY, FYNNEI. The CDR3 runs to 15 residues. The V end was cut by 4 bases, the J end by 2 bases, with 12 bases between. CDR3 DNA: TGTGCCAGCAGTGTTCTGGGGGATCCCTACAATGAGCAGTTCTTC. Its translation is CASSVLGDPYNEQFF.

This clone appeared a few times. The same CDR3 arises from other DNA sequences in this sample as well. The chain links TRBV4-2 to TRBJ1-1; D perhaps matches TRBD1 (5 bases). Per the germline V gene, CDR1 is LGHNA and CDR2 is YNFKEQ. CDR3 length: 13 amino acids. The ends were cut back, 0 bases at V and 6 bases at J, with 8 bases in the middle. This CDR3 is CASSQEKGSEAFF. As DNA, the CDR3 is TGTGCCAGCAGCCAAGAGAAGGGGTCTGAAGCTTTCTTT.

This clone appeared a few times. CDR3 sequence: CASSQDPLAGGGDEQFF. Here the CDR3 DNA reads TGCGCCAGCAGCCAAGATCCACTAGCGGGGGGTGGCGATGAGCAGTTCTTC. The chain carries TRBV4-3 and TRBJ2-1; 12 bases line up with TRBD2. The CDR3 is 17 amino acids. CDR1 and CDR2 (germline): LGHNA, YSLEER. J was trimmed by 8 bases and V by 0 bases; bases with no gene match: 8.

The genes are TRBV7-6 and TRBJ2-2; D is ambiguous. The V gene lost 1 base and the J gene lost 0 bases, with 9 bases spanning the gap. This CDR3 contains 16 residues. Germline CDR1 and CDR2: SGHVS and FNYEAQ. As DNA, the CDR3 is TGTGCCAGCAGCTTAGAAGTAATGGCGAACACCGGGGAGCTGTTTTTT. Its protein product is CASSLEVMANTGELFF. The full variable domain, completed using reference TRBV7-6 and TRBJ2-2, is GAGVSQSPRYKVTKRGQDVALRCDPISGHVSLYWYRQALGQGPEFLTYFNYEAQQDKSGLPNDRFSAERPEGSISTLTIQRTEQRDSAMYRCASSLEVMANTGELFFGEGSRLTVL.

By share, this clone counts as medium-sized (0.01 to 0.1%). The chain joins TRBV5-5 to TRBJ1-1; D is unclear. V dropped 2 bases and J dropped 2 bases, with 10 bases sitting between them. From germline, CDR1 is SGHKS and CDR2 YYEKEE (reference sequence). This CDR3 spans 14 amino acids. The CDR3 is CASSFLGPNTEAFF. The CDR3 DNA is TGTGCCAGCAGCTTTTTAGGGCCAAACACTGAAGCTTTCTTT.

This clone was counted between two and nine times. This sequence joins TRBV4-2 and TRBJ1-4; weak D call: TRBD1 (5 bases). Deletions cut 3 bases from V and 0 bases from J, with 14 bases between. This CDR3 comprises 17 residues. Germline V gives CDR1 LGHNA, CDR2 YNFKEQ. The CDR3 spells CASSHGGRDPTNEKLFF. In nucleotides, the CDR3 is TGTGCCAGCAGCCACGGTGGTAGGGACCCAACTAATGAAAAACTGTTTTTT.

In regard to this clone: This clone may be a read error of a much larger clone one base away. Other DNA sequences in this sample translate to the same CDR3. The V call is TRBV5-6, the J call TRBJ1-1, with D hard to call. The CDR3 has 13 residues. V was cut by 4 bases and J by 1 base, with 8 bases left in between. Per germline, CDR1 SGHDT and CDR2 YYEEEE. Written as DNA, the CDR3 is TGTGCCAGCAGCCCGGCGGCGAACACTGAAGCTTTCTTT. This encodes CASSPAANTEAFF.

The J gene is TRBJ1-3, the V gene TRBV7-3; 7 nucleotides agree with TRBD1. The germline V gene encodes CDR1 SGHTA and CDR2 FQGTGA. V gave up 4 bases and J gave up 0 bases; unmatched junction bases: 3. CDR3 length: 15 amino acids. The CDR3 DNA reads TGTGCCAGCAGCTCACCAGGGGGCTCTGGAAACACCATATATTTT. Encoded protein: CASSSPGGSGNTIYF.

The rearrangement links TRBV29-1 to TRBJ1-1; 7 nucleotides line up with TRBD1. V lost 3 bases, J lost 6 bases, and 7 bases stayed unmatched. Germline V lookup: CDR1 SQVTM, CDR2 ANQGSEA. The CDR3 contains 13 residues. CDR3 bases: TGCAGCGTTGATCGACAGGGAGGACCTGAAGCTTTCTTT. The encoded protein is CSVDRQGGPEAFF.